The next 16 T cell receptor beta chains were all read from a single sample in a study of PD-1 blockade in classical Hodgkin lymphoma. Following autologous stem cell transplantation, relapse occurred in every patient, and exposure to brentuximab vedotin varied. Using immunoSEQ multiplex PCR, the repertoire was profiled, and TCRdb retains in-frame clones only, with some absent. The sample records roughly 97,000 clones, around 80% being singletons. The material was peripheral blood mononuclear cells (PBMCs), obtained at baseline. These receptors were obtained from a human donor with classical Hodgkin lymphoma.

This chain joins TRBV19 and TRBJ1-2, with no clear D. This CDR3 is 15 amino acids long. The germline V and J ends were trimmed by 4 bases and 0 bases, with 12 bases remaining between them. The V gene's germline CDR1 is LNHDA and CDR2 SQIVND (reference sequence). The CDR3 spells CASSKDRIANYGYTF. DNA for the CDR3: TGTGCCAGTAGTAAAGACCGAATAGCTAACTATGGCTACACCTTC.

The V gene is TRBV2, the J gene TRBJ2-7; perhaps TRBD2 as D (6 bases). The length of the CDR3 is 14 residues. Germline loops: CDR1 SNHLY, CDR2 FYNNEI. Trimming shortened V by 1 base and J by 2 bases, and 9 bases separated the two germline ends. The CDR3 DNA sequence: TGTGCCAGCAGTGAAGAAGGAGGGGCCTACGAGCAGTACTTC. The encoded protein is CASSEEGGAYEQYF.

V gene TRBV27 combines with J gene TRBJ2-2; TRBD1 agrees at 8 bases. This CDR3 contains 15 residues. J lost 6 bases, V lost 2 bases, and 5 bases had no gene match. Per germline, CDR1 MNHEY and CDR2 SMNVEV (reference sequence). CDR3 coding DNA: TGTGCCAGCAGTTTAACCCCAGGGGGCCCCGGGGAGCTGTTTTTT. It encodes CASSLTPGGPGELFF.

The chain combines TRBV9 with TRBJ2-6; 10 bases are a match to TRBD2. Germline CDR1 reads SGDLS; CDR2 reads YYNGEE. V was clipped by 0 bases and J by 7 bases; unmatched bases: 16. The CDR3 extends over 20 amino acids. CDR3 in DNA: TGTGCCAGCAGCGTAGCAGCGACTAGCGGGTGGGGACTGGGAGCCAACGTCCTGACTTTC. It codes for CASSVAATSGWGLGANVLTF. The full variable domain, completed using reference TRBV9 and TRBJ2-6, is DSGVTQTPKHLITATGQRVTLRCSPRSGDLSVYWYQQSLDQGLQFLIQYYNGEERAKGNILERFSAQQFPDLHSELNLSSLELGDSALYFCASSVAATSGWGLGANVLTFGAGSRLTVL.

The chain couples TRBV5-6 to TRBJ1-1; D ambiguous. The germline V gene has CDR1 SGHDT and CDR2 YYEEEE. The V end was cut by 4 bases, the J end by 6 bases, with 7 bases between. This CDR3 comprises 11 residues. The CDR3 is CASSPRAEAFF. The CDR3 coding sequence is TGTGCCAGCAGCCCGCGCGCTGAAGCTTTCTTT.

V usage is TRBV2 and J usage is TRBJ1-5; the D is unclear. In germline, CDR1 is SNHLY, CDR2 FYNNEI. This CDR3 is 13 amino acids long. V was trimmed by 4 bases and J by 7 bases, leaving 11 bases between them. The CDR3 DNA follows: TGTGCCAGCAGTGGATACATCTCCCAGCCCCAGCATTTT. This sequence encodes CASSGYISQPQHF. Combining the CDR3 with reference TRBV2 and TRBJ1-5 gives the whole variable domain EPEVTQTPSHQVTQMGQEVILRCVPISNHLYFYWYRQILGQKVEFLVSFYNNEISEKSEIFDDQFSVERPDGSNFTLKIRSTKLEDSAMYFCASSGYISQPQHFGDGTRLSIL.

The chain carries TRBV28 and TRBJ2-3, with D perhaps TRBD2 (7 bases). Deletions cut 3 bases from V and 2 bases from J, with 15 bases between. Germline V CDR1 and CDR2: MDHEN, SYDVKM. The CDR3 is 16 amino acids. Here the CDR3 DNA reads TGTGCCAGCAGTTTGAGGGGGGGTCCAGTCACAGATACGCAGTATTTT. Its translation is CASSLRGGPVTDTQYF. Looking up the rest from reference TRBV28 and TRBJ2-3 gives the full variable domain: DVKVTQSSRYLVKRTGEKVFLECVQDMDHENMFWYRQDPGLGLRLIYFSYDVKMKEKGDIPEGYSVSREKKERFSLILESASTNQTSMYLCASSLRGGPVTDTQYFGPGTRLTVL.

The chain employs TRBV9 and TRBJ2-3; D remains unclear. V was cut by 2 bases and J by 3 bases, with 7 bases left in between. Germline V CDR1 and CDR2: SGDLS, YYNGEE. This CDR3 has 13 amino acids. This CDR3 is CASSVRQTDTQYF. The DNA of the CDR3 is TGTGCCAGCAGCGTCCGGCAGACAGATACGCAGTATTTT.

This chain uses TRBV7-2 with TRBJ2-3; no clear D. The CDR3 totals 12 residues. V was clipped by 5 bases and J by 4 bases, with 7 bases between them. Germline loops: CDR1 SGHTA, CDR2 FQGNSA. Here the CDR3 DNA reads TGTGCCAGCAGCCCCTTCTCAGATACGCAGTATTTT. Its protein is CASSPFSDTQYF.

The sample holds one count of this clone. CDR3 region: CASSMALAARGGQFF. The CDR3, as DNA: TGTGCCAGTAGTATGGCACTAGCGGCCCGCGGCGGACAGTTCTTC. V and J are TRBV19 and TRBJ2-1; 8 bases fit TRBD2. The CDR3 extends over 15 amino acids. Germline loops: CDR1 LNHDA, CDR2 SQIVND (reference sequence). V dropped 3 bases and J dropped 13; count of bases not matched to a gene: 14. The variable domain in full, completed from reference TRBV19 and TRBJ2-1, reads DGGITQSPKYLFRKEGQNVTLSCEQNLNHDAMYWYRQDPGQGLRLIYYSQIVNDFQKGDIAEGYSVSREKKESFPLTVTSAQKNPTAFYLCASSMALAARGGQFFGPGTRLTVL.

The gene calls are TRBV28 and TRBJ1-1; 10 bases line up with TRBD1. CDR1 and CDR2 (germline): MDHEN, SYDVKM. This CDR3 comprises 15 residues. Trimming removed 4 bases from V and 6 bases from J; junction bases left unmatched: 8. The DNA of the CDR3 is TGTGCCAGCAGTTCCTTCCGGGACAGGGGATCTGAAGCTTTCTTT. Translated: CASSSFRDRGSEAFF.

In DNA form, the CDR3 reads TGTGCCAGCAGACTGGAGGGGGGGGCGAACACTGAAGCTTTCTTT. It yields the protein CASRLEGGANTEAFF. This chain uses TRBV6-1 with TRBJ1-1; tentatively, D is TRBD1 (6 bases). CDR1 is MNHNS and CDR2 is SASEGT in the germline V gene. This CDR3 comprises 15 residues. The V and J ends lost 6 bases and 1 base respectively, with 15 bases between them.

The DNA for the CDR3 is TGTGCCAGCAGCCCGCTGACCTATGGCTACACCTTC. Translated, it gives CASSPLTYGYTF. The chain carries TRBV11-2 and TRBJ1-2; D is uncertain. Germline V gene lookup returns CDR1 SGHAT and CDR2 FQNNGV. The CDR3 is 12 residues long. V dropped 5 bases and J dropped 4 bases, with 8 bases sitting between them.

This clone appeared a few times. V and J are TRBV5-1 and TRBJ2-1, with D perhaps matching TRBD1 (5 bases). CDR1 is SGHRS, CDR2 YFSETQ, per germline. The V gene lost 2 bases and the J gene lost 7 bases, with 13 bases spanning the gap. The CDR3 is 14 amino acids. CDR3 region: CASSFLGAGNEQFF. CDR3 nucleotide sequence: TGCGCCAGCAGCTTCTTAGGGGCAGGGAATGAGCAGTTCTTC.

The rearrangement uses TRBV9 and TRBJ1-2; weak D call: TRBD1 (6 bases). This CDR3 contains 14 residues. Germline V gene lookup returns CDR1 SGDLS and CDR2 YYNGEE. Trimming cost V 4 bases and J 5 bases, with 15 bases left between them. The DNA of the CDR3 is TGTGCCAGCAGCCCCCAGGGGAGGGAATATGGCTACACCTTC. It codes for CASSPQGREYGYTF.

The chain carries TRBV6-1 and TRBJ2-7, with D perhaps matching TRBD2 (5 bases). There are 14 residues in the CDR3. Trimming pared 3 bases from V and 0 bases from J, leaving 9 bases between. Germline assignment: CDR1 MNHNS and CDR2 SASEGT. The CDR3 sequence is CASSDGGGSYEQYF. Written as DNA, the CDR3 is TGTGCCAGCAGTGACGGTGGAGGCTCCTACGAGCAGTACTTC.